Listed below are T cell receptor beta chains from one sample, sequenced in a study of T cells in Graves' hyperthyroidism and ophthalmopathy. TCRdb reprocessed the multiplex PCR reads with MiXCR, giving one entry per CDR3 protein. Of hundreds of thousands of distinct CDR3 sequences in the sample, under 20% are singletons; the top ten hold approximately 15%. Material for sequencing was blood. These receptors came from a woman aged 45-60 years with Graves' hyperthyroidism that later progressed to Graves' ophthalmopathy. The CDR3 runs from the conserved cysteine through the conserved F or W. The D gene is left open where the match is weak. Clone size appears in some rows only: once, few, many, or a class for an expanded clone.

size: -; D: -; J: TRBJ2-5; V: TRBV27; DNA: TGTGCCAGCAGTTCCAGTAGCTTAGGGGGACCAGAGACCCAGTACTTC; CDR3: CASSSSSLGGPETQYF
size: few; D: -; J: TRBJ1-5; V: TRBV6-9; DNA: TGTGCCAGCAGATTCGTAGGTCAGCCCCAGCATTTT; CDR3: CASRFVGQPQHF
size: -; D: TRBD2; J: TRBJ2-1; V: TRBV7-6; DNA: TGTGCCAGCAGCCGACTAGCGGGGCTCAATGAGCAGTTCTTC; CDR3: CASSRLAGLNEQFF
size: many; D: -; J: TRBJ2-7; V: TRBV2; DNA: TGTGCCAGCAGCGCGTCGGGGCGGTACGAGCAGTACTTC; CDR3: CASSASGRYEQYF
size: -; D: -; J: TRBJ1-3; V: TRBV24-1; DNA: TGTGCCACCAGTTCTGGGGACGGAAACACCATATATTTT; CDR3: CATSSGDGNTIYF
size: few; D: -; J: TRBJ2-1; V: TRBV2; DNA: TGTGCCAGCAGTGAATCTAGGAGCTCCTACAATGAGCAGTTCTTC; CDR3: CASSESRSSYNEQFF
size: -; D: -; J: TRBJ1-2; V: TRBV29-1; DNA: TGCAGCGTTGAAGGGGACCCAAATGGCTACACCTTC; CDR3: CSVEGDPNGYTF
size: many; D: -; J: TRBJ1-4; V: TRBV7-6; DNA: TGTGCCAGCAGCCCCCCGGTGGGACAAAATAATGAAAAACTGTTTTTT; CDR3: CASSPPVGQNNEKLFF
size: once; D: TRBD2; J: TRBJ2-7; V: TRBV7-9; DNA: TGTGCCAGCAGATGGGGGGGTGAGCAGTACTTC; CDR3: CASRWGGEQYF
size: many; D: -; J: TRBJ2-7; V: TRBV11-2; DNA: TGTGCCAGCAGCTGGGGGGGGACACAGAACTACGAGCAGTACTTC; CDR3: CASSWGGTQNYEQYF
size: many; D: TRBD1; J: TRBJ2-5; V: TRBV20-1; DNA: TGCAGTGCTAGAACAGGGGCGGTGGAGACCCAGTACTTC; CDR3: CSARTGAVETQYF
size: -; D: TRBD2; J: TRBJ2-1; V: TRBV19; DNA: TGTGCCAGTAGTACCGGGACTAGCGGGGGAGAGCAGTTCTTC; CDR3: CASSTGTSGGEQFF
size: -; D: -; J: TRBJ2-2; V: TRBV3-1; DNA: TGTGCCAGCAGCCAAGGGACCGGTGGGGTGAACACCGGGGAGCTGTTTTTT; CDR3: CASSQGTGGVNTGELFF
size: -; D: TRBD2; J: TRBJ2-3; V: TRBV5-5; DNA: TGTGCCAGCAGCACAATAGCGGGGGAAATAGATACGCAGTATTTT; CDR3: CASSTIAGEIDTQYF
size: -; D: -; J: TRBJ2-7; V: TRBV18; DNA: TGTGCCAGCTCAAAGGGCTCTGCCAGCTCCTACGAGCAGTACTTC; CDR3: CASSKGSASSYEQYF
size: few; D: -; J: TRBJ2-2; V: TRBV6-1; DNA: TGTGCCAGCAGAGGGGCGAACACCGGGGAGCTGTTTTTT; CDR3: CASRGANTGELFF
size: few; D: -; J: TRBJ1-3; V: TRBV7-9; DNA: TGTGCCAGCAGCCCTAGCGCGGACACCATATATTTT; CDR3: CASSPSADTIYF
size: few; D: -; J: TRBJ1-2; V: TRBV9; DNA: TGTGCCAGCAGCGTAGCCTTGGGGGGCGACTATGGCTACACCTTC; CDR3: CASSVALGGDYGYTF
size: many; D: TRBD1; J: TRBJ2-7; V: TRBV12-3/TRBV12-4; DNA: TGTGCCAGCAGCCAAATTGGGACAGCATACGAGCAGTACTTC; CDR3: CASSQIGTAYEQYF
size: few; D: -; J: TRBJ2-7; V: TRBV7-2; DNA: TGTGCCAGCAGCTTAGAATTTTCGAATCGCTACGAGCAGTACTTC; CDR3: CASSLEFSNRYEQYF
size: few; D: -; J: TRBJ1-3; V: TRBV7-9; DNA: TGTGCCAGCAGCTCTGTCCGTACAGGGGGAAACACCATATATTTT; CDR3: CASSSVRTGGNTIYF
size: few; D: -; J: TRBJ2-7; V: TRBV10-1; DNA: TGCGCCACCCAAGGGAGGGGGTTCTCCTACGAGCAGTACTTC; CDR3: CATQGRGFSYEQYF
size: once; D: -; J: TRBJ2-7; V: TRBV9; DNA: TGTGCCAGCAGCGTTGCCACAGGGGGGGGCGAGCAGTACTTC; CDR3: CASSVATGGGEQYF
size: few; D: TRBD1; J: TRBJ2-1; V: TRBV7-9; DNA: TGTGCCAGCAGCTTAGGTCCGAAGACAGGGCGAAGCTCCTACAATGAGCAGTTCTTC; CDR3: CASSLGPKTGRSSYNEQFF
size: few; D: -; J: TRBJ2-1; V: TRBV10-1; DNA: TGCGCCAGCAGTCCCGGGTTCAATGAGCAGTTCTTC; CDR3: CASSPGFNEQFF
size: -; D: TRBD1; J: TRBJ2-2; V: TRBV7-9; DNA: TGTGCCAGCAGCTCCTCGGGACAGGTCAACACCGGGGAGCTGTTTTTT; CDR3: CASSSSGQVNTGELFF
size: -; D: TRBD1; J: TRBJ1-5; V: TRBV12-3/TRBV12-4; DNA: TGTGCCAGCAGCCCGGGACAGCAGCCCCAGCATTTT; CDR3: CASSPGQQPQHF
size: few; D: -; J: TRBJ2-7; V: TRBV3-1; DNA: TGTGCCAGCAGCCAAGGCCTCTACGAGCAGTACTTC; CDR3: CASSQGLYEQYF
size: few; D: TRBD2; J: TRBJ2-1; V: TRBV5-1; DNA: TGCGCCAGCAGCTCCTACGGGGAAACTAGCGGGATCTACAATGAGCAGTTCTTC; CDR3: CASSSYGETSGIYNEQFF
size: many; D: -; J: TRBJ2-1; V: TRBV7-9; DNA: TGTGCCAGCAGCTTAGCGCAGGACGGGACGAGCTCCTACAATGAGCAGTTCTTC; CDR3: CASSLAQDGTSSYNEQFF
size: many; D: TRBD1; J: TRBJ2-2; V: TRBV28; DNA: TGTGCCAGCAGTTTCTACAGGGGGCTACGGAACACCGGGGAGCTGTTTTTT; CDR3: CASSFYRGLRNTGELFF
size: -; D: TRBD2; J: TRBJ2-5; V: TRBV10-3; DNA: TGTGCCATCAGTGTTCGGGGAGGGCAAGAGACCCAGTACTTC; CDR3: CAISVRGGQETQYF
size: -; D: -; J: TRBJ2-5; V: TRBV5-1; DNA: TGCGCCAGCAGCGCCACCGGACCGTCAGAGACCCAGTACTTC; CDR3: CASSATGPSETQYF
size: many; D: -; J: TRBJ1-5; V: TRBV19; DNA: TGTGCCAGTAAATCGGGGAATGGCAATCAGCCCCAGCATTTT; CDR3: CASKSGNGNQPQHF
size: -; D: TRBD1; J: TRBJ2-3; V: TRBV20-1; DNA: TGCAGTGCTAGATACAACGAGGGGGACAGGGTGTCCGATACGCAGTATTTT; CDR3: CSARYNEGDRVSDTQYF
size: -; D: -; J: TRBJ1-3; V: TRBV9; DNA: TGTGCCAGCAGCGTAGGAGAAGGGGGCTCTGGAAACACCATATATTTT; CDR3: CASSVGEGGSGNTIYF
size: many; D: -; J: TRBJ1-2; V: TRBV5-5; DNA: TGTGCCAGCGGGCAGGCTGGGGGCTATGGCTACACCTTC; CDR3: CASGQAGGYGYTF
size: -; D: -; J: TRBJ1-1; V: TRBV20-1; DNA: TGCAGTGCTATTATCAGTATCACTGAAGCTTTCTTT; CDR3: CSAIISITEAFF
size: few; D: -; J: TRBJ1-1; V: TRBV20-1; DNA: TGCAGTGCTATGGTCAGGGGTACTGAAGCTTTCTTT; CDR3: CSAMVRGTEAFF